Each of the 9 T cell receptor delta chains below was sequenced from the same sample in a study of gamma-delta T cells after stem cell transplantation. TCRdb ran CATT on the RT-PCR reads. The table has some 2,900 delta-chain clones, around 1.9% seen once. Sequencing was carried out using gamma-delta T cells. The receptors here all came from a human donor. It is not recorded whose cells these are; they may come from a transplant donor.

A word on this clone: This DNA translates differently at residue 12 from the TCRdb protein, which is that of a much larger clone; a read error is likely, and the protein shown is the DNA's own translation. This specimen includes other DNA sequences encoding the same CDR3. The CDR3 sequence: CACDTLNLGDTRTDKLIF. CDR3 sequence (DNA): TGTGCCTGTGACACCTTAAACCTGGGGGATACGCGAACCGATAAACTCATCTTT. This chain uses TRDV2 with TRDJ1; TRDD3 matches at 12 bases. Trimming at V came to 0 bases and at J to 2 bases, leaving 9 bases not matched to a gene. The CDR3 spans 18 residues. Germline V gene lookup returns CDR1 GEAIGNYY and CDR2 EKD.

The sample holds a few counts of this clone. This DNA translates differently at residue 13 from the TCRdb protein, which is that of a much larger clone; a read error is likely, and the protein shown is the DNA's own translation. This sequence joins TRDV2 and TRDJ1; TRDD3 matches 10 bases. The CDR3 is 17 amino acids. Germline V gene data show CDR1 as GEAIGNYY and CDR2 as EKD. CDR3 protein: CACDTVQGGGYTNKLIF. The DNA for the CDR3 is TGTGCCTGTGACACCGTTCAGGGTGGGGGATACACCAATAAACTCATCTTT.

This clone was seen a few times. For this DNA, TCRdb reports the protein of a much larger clone, which diverges at residue 9, most likely from a read error; the protein presented here is translated directly from the DNA. The chain couples TRDV2 to TRDJ1; TRDD3 matches 9 bases. Germline V gives CDR1 GEAIGNYY, CDR2 EKD. V lost 1 base and J lost 0; bases outside the gene matches: 8. This CDR3 comprises 17 residues. The CDR3 DNA sequence: TGTGCCTGTGACACGCTGGGGGATGCGGCGTACACCGATAAACTCATCTTT. Its translation: CACDTLGDAAYTDKLIF.

This clone was seen only a few times. This likely reflects a read error, since a far larger clone is one base away. The same CDR3 can be traced to other DNA sequences in this sample. The chain has TRDV2 and TRDJ1, with D perhaps TRDD3 (5 bases). Trimming shortened V by 1 base and J by 0 bases, and 11 bases separated the two germline ends. The CDR3 is 15 amino acids. Per the germline V gene, CDR1 is GEAIGNYY and CDR2 is EKD. The CDR3 bases are TGTGCCTGTGACACGGTGGGGACGTACACCGATAAACTCATCTTT. Translation: CACDTVGTYTDKLIF.

Ten or more counts support this clone. It may be a read error: a sequence one base away is much more abundant. The chain recombines TRDV2 with TRDJ1; TRDD3 might be the D (5 bases). Per the germline V gene, CDR1 is GEAIGNYY and CDR2 is EKD. The V gene lost 0 bases and the J gene lost 0 bases, with 16 bases spanning the gap. CDR3 size: 17 residues. In DNA, the CDR3 is TGTGCCTGTGACACCCTCGAGGATAGGGACTACACCGATAAACTCATCTTT. Translated, it gives CACDTLEDRDYTDKLIF.

On this clone: The TCRdb protein, from a much larger clone, departs from this DNA's translation at residue 3, likely by read error; the protein shown derives from the DNA. The CDR3 here is CAYDTVGDIRSTDKLIF. In DNA form, the CDR3 reads TGTGCCTATGACACAGTGGGGGATATAAGGTCCACCGATAAACTCATCTTT. The J gene is TRDJ1, the V gene TRDV2, with TRDD3 matching 9 bases. The CDR3 runs to 17 residues. The germline CDR1 and CDR2 sequences are GEAIGNYY and EKD.

In its sample, this clone was seen many times. A far larger clone is only one base removed, so a read error is likely. The genes are TRDV2 and TRDJ1; TRDD2 might be the D (5 bases). This CDR3 spans 15 amino acids. Between the trimmed V and J ends, which lost 0 bases and 0 bases, there was a span of 10 bases. Germline CDR1 and CDR2: GEAIGNYY and EKD. The CDR3: CACDTVGLHTDKLIF. CDR3 nucleotide sequence: TGTGCCTGTGACACCGTTGGCCTTCACACCGATAAACTCATCTTT.

This clone was detected a few times. The sample contains more than one DNA sequence encoding this CDR3. V is TRDV2 and J is TRDJ1, with TRDD3 matching 11 bases. This CDR3 has 18 amino acids. The germline gives CDR1 GEAIGNYY, CDR2 EKD. The V segment lost 0 bases and the J segment 2 bases; nucleotides outside the gene matches: 10. CDR3 nucleotides: TGTGCCTGTGACACCTTAAACCTGGGGGATACAAGAACCGATAAACTCATCTTT. Its protein product is CACDTLNLGDTRTDKLIF.

This clone was detected only a few times. This likely reflects a read error, since a far larger clone is one base away. The same CDR3 also results from other DNA sequences found in this sample. This sequence joins TRDV2 and TRDJ1; TRDD3 might be the D (6 bases). V lost 3 bases and J lost 2, with 24 bases in between. Germline lookup yields CDR1 GEAIGNYY and CDR2 EKD. This CDR3 region has 18 residues. In nucleotides, the CDR3 is TGTGCCTGTGACCCCGTACTGGGATTAATCGGGGGAACCGATAAACTCATCTTT. Its protein product is CACDPVLGLIGGTDKLIF.